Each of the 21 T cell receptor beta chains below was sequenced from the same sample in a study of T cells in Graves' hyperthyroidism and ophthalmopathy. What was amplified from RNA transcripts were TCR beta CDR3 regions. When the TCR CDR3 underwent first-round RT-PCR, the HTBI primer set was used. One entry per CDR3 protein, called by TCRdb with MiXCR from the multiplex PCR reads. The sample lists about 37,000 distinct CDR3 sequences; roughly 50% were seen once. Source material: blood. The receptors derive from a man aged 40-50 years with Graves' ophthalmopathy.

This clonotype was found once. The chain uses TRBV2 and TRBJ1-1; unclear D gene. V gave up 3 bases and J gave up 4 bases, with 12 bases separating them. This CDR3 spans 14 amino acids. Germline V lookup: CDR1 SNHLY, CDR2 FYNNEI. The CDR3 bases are TGTGCCAGCAGTGAGGAATTACCCAGCACTGAAGCTTTCTTT. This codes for CASSEELPSTEAFF. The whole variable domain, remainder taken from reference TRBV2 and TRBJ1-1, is EPEVTQTPSHQVTQMGQEVILRCVPISNHLYFYWYRQILGQKVEFLVSFYNNEISEKSEIFDDQFSVERPDGSNFTLKIRSTKLEDSAMYFCASSEELPSTEAFFGQGTRLTVV.

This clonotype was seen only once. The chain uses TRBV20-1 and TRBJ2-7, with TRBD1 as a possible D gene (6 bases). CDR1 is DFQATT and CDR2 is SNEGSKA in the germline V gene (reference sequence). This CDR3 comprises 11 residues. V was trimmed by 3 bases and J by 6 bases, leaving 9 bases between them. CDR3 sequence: CSAREGGEQYF. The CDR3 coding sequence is TGCAGTGCTAGGGAAGGGGGCGAGCAGTACTTC.

The CDR3 loop reads CASSLAVNTIYF. The DNA for the CDR3 is TGTGCCAGCAGCTTAGCGGTAAACACCATATATTTT. The gene calls are TRBV7-2 and TRBJ1-3; D is unresolved. The CDR3 is 12 amino acids. V lost 0 bases, J lost 6 bases, and 3 bases lay in between. CDR1 SGHTA and CDR2 FQGNSA come from the germline V gene.

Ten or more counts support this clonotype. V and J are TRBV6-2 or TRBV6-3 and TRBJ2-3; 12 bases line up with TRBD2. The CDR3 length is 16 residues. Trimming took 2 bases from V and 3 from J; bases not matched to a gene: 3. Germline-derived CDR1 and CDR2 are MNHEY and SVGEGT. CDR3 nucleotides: TGTGCCAGCAGTTACCGGACTAGCGGGATAACAGATACGCAGTATTTT. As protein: CASSYRTSGITDTQYF.

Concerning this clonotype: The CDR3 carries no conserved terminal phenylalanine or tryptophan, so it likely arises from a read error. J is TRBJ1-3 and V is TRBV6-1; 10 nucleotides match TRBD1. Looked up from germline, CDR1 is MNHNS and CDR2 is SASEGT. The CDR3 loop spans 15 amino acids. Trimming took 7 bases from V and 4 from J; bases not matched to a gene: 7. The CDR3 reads CASNTRQGAGNTIYS. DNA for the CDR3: TGTGCCAGCAATACTCGACAGGGGGCAGGAAACACCATATATTCT.

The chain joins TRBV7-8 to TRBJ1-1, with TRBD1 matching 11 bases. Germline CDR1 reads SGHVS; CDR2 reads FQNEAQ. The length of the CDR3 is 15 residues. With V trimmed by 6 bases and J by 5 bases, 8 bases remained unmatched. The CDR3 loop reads CASSYPGTGGTEAFF. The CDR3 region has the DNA TGTGCCAGCAGTTATCCCGGGACAGGGGGAACTGAAGCTTTCTTT.

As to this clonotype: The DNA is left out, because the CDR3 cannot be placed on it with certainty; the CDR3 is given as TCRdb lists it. The CDR3 sequence: CASSLVPGYGYTFEQYF. The rearrangement links TRBV7-3 to TRBJ2-7; the table gives TRBD1 as D, unverified against the DNA. Germline CDR1 and CDR2: SGHTA and FQGTGA. The CDR3 is 17 amino acids long, termini counted.

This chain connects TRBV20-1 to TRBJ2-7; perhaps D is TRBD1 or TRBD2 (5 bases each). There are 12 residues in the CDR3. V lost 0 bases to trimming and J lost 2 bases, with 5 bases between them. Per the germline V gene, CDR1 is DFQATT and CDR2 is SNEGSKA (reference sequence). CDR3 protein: CSAREGAYEQYF. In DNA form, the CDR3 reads TGCAGTGCTAGAGAGGGGGCCTACGAGCAGTACTTC.

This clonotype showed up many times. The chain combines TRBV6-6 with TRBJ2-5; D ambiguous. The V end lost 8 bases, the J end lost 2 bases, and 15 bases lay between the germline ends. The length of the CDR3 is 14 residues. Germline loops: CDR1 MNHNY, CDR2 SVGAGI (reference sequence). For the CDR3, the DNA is TGTGCCAGCGAGGCAGGATTCGGGCAAGAGACCCAGTACTTC. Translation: CASEAGFGQETQYF.

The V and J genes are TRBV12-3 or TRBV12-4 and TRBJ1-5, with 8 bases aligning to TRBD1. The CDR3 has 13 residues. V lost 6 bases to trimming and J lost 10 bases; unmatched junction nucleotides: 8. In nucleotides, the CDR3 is TGTGCCAGCAGAGAAACAGGGGGTAATCCCCAGCATTTT. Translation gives CASRETGGNPQHF.

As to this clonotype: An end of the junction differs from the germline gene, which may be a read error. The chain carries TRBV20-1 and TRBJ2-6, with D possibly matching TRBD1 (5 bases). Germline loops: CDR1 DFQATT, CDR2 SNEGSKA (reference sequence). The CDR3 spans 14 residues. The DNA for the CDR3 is TGCAGCGCTAGAGATCGGACAGGGGCCAACGTCCTGACTTTC. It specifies CSARDRTGANVLTF.

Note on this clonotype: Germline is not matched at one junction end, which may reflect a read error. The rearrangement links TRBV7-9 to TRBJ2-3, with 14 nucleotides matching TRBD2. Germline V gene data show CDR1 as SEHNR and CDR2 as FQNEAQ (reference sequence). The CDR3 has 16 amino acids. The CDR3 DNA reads TGTGCCTGCAGCCAGGGGACTAGCGGGAGTCAAGATACGCGGTATTTT. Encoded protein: CACSQGTSGSQDTRYF.

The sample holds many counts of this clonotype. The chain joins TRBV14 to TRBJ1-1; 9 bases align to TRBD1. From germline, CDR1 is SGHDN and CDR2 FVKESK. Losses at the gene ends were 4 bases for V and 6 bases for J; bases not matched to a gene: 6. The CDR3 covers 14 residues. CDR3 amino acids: CASSRYRGLAEAFF. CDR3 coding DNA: TGTGCCAGCAGCCGATACAGGGGGCTGGCTGAAGCTTTCTTT. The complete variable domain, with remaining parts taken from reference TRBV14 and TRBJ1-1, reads EAGVTQFPSHSVIEKGQTVTLRCDPISGHDNLYWYRRVMGKEIKFLLHFVKESKQDESGMPNNRFLAERTGGTYSTLKVQPAELEDSGVYFCASSRYRGLAEAFFGQGTRLTVV.

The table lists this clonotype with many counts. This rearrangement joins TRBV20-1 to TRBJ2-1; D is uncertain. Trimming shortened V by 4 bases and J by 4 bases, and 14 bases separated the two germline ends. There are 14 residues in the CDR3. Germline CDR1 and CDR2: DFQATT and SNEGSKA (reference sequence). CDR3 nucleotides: TGCAGTGCTATTAGACACGGCCCTTACAATGAGCAGTTCTTC. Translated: CSAIRHGPYNEQFF.

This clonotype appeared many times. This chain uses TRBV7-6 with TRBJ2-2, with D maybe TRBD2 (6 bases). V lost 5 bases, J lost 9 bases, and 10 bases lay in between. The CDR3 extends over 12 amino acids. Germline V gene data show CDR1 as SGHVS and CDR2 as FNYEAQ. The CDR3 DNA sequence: TGTGCCAGCAGCCCGGGACTCAGGGAGCTGTTTTTT. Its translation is CASSPGLRELFF.

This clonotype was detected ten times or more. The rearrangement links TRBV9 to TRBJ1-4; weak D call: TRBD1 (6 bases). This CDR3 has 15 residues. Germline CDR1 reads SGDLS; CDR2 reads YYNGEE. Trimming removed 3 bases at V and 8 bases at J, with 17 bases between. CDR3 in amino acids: CASSASTGNGEKLFF. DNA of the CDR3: TGTGCCAGCAGCGCCTCAACAGGGAATGGAGAAAAACTGTTTTTT.

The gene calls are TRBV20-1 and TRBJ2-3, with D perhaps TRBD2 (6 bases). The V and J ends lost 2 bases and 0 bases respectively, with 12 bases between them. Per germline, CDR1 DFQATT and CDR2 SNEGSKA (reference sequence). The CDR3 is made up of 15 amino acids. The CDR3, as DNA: TGCAGTGCTAGATTTGTAGCGGCTAGCACAGATACGCAGTATTTT. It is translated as CSARFVAASTDTQYF.

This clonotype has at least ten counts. CDR3 DNA: TGTGCCAGCAGCTTAGGCAGCGGGCTAAGCTCCTACAATGAGCAGTTCTTC. As protein: CASSLGSGLSSYNEQFF. This rearrangement joins TRBV7-2 to TRBJ2-1, with D tentatively TRBD2 (6 bases). The CDR3 is 17 residues long. Germline CDR1 SGHTA, CDR2 FQGNSA. V was trimmed by 1 base and J by 0 bases, leaving 13 bases between them.

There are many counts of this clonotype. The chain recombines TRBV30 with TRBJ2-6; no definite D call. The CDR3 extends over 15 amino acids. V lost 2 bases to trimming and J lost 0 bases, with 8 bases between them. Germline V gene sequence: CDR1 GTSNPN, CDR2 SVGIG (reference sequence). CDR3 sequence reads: CAWSLGPSGANVLTF. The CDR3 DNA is TGTGCCTGGAGTCTAGGACCCTCTGGGGCCAACGTCCTGACTTTC.

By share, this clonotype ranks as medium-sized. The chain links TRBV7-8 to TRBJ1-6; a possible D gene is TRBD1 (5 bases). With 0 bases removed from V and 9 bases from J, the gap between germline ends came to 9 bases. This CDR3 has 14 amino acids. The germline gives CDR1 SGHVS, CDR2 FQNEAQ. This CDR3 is CASSLAGVGSPLHF. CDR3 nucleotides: TGTGCCAGCAGCTTAGCGGGGGTGGGTTCACCCCTCCACTTT.

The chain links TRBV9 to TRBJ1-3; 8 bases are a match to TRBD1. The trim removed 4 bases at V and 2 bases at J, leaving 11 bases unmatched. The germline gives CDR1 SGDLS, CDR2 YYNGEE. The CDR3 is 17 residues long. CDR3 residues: CASSKASTGGAGNTIYF. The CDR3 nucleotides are TGTGCCAGCAGCAAGGCCAGTACAGGGGGAGCTGGAAACACCATATATTTT. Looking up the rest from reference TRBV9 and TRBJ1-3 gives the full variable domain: DSGVTQTPKHLITATGQRVTLRCSPRSGDLSVYWYQQSLDQGLQFLIQYYNGEERAKGNILERFSAQQFPDLHSELNLSSLELGDSALYFCASSKASTGGAGNTIYFGEGSWLTVV.